The 14 T cell receptor beta chains listed next were all sequenced from one sample in a study of shared clonotypes between healthy human individuals. Naive CD8 cells lacked CD45RO and underwent positive selection for CCR7, leaving out terminally differentiated effector memory CD45RA+ cells. Data came from immunoSEQ multiplex PCR; TCRdb stores just in-frame clones and leaves some out. The table records 550,000 to 650,000 clones, around 96% of them present only once. Specimen: naive CD8+ T cells sorted from blood. The source of these receptors is a woman under 40 in good health.

The chain recombines TRBV19 with TRBJ2-3, with unresolved D. V shed 3 bases and J shed 6 bases, with 16 bases lying between them. CDR1 is LNHDA, CDR2 SQIVND, per germline (reference sequence). This CDR3 contains 15 residues. CDR3 residues: CASSILASHEDTQYF. In DNA, the CDR3 is TGTGCCAGTAGTATTCTCGCTTCCCACGAGGATACGCAGTATTTT. Combining the CDR3 with reference TRBV19 and TRBJ2-3 gives the whole variable domain DGGITQSPKYLFRKEGQNVTLSCEQNLNHDAMYWYRQDPGQGLRLIYYSQIVNDFQKGDIAEGYSVSREKKESFPLTVTSAQKNPTAFYLCASSILASHEDTQYFGPGTRLTVL.

The chain has TRBV6-1 and TRBJ2-1, with 7 bases that match TRBD1. The CDR3 length is 16 residues. Trimming cost V 1 base and J 8 bases; bases outside gene matches: 11. Germline CDR1 and CDR2: MNHNS and SASEGT. Here the CDR3 DNA reads TGTGCCAGCAGTGAAGGACGGACAGGAGGTTGGTATGAGCAGTTCTTC. As protein: CASSEGRTGGWYEQFF.

The V and J genes are TRBV7-9 and TRBJ1-3; 7 bases fit TRBD1. This CDR3 is built from 14 residues. V was pared by 5 bases and J by 0 bases, with 1 base of the junction left unmatched. Germline V gives CDR1 SEHNR, CDR2 FQNEAQ (reference sequence). As DNA, the CDR3 is TGTGCCAGCAGCCGGGACAGCTCTGGAAACACCATATATTTT. Translation gives CASSRDSSGNTIYF. Full variable domain (rest looked up from reference TRBV7-9 and TRBJ1-3): DTGVSQNPRHKITKRGQNVTFRCDPISEHNRLYWYRQTLGQGPEFLTYFQNEAQLEKSRLLSDRFSAERPKGSFSTLEIQRTEQGDSAMYLCASSRDSSGNTIYFGEGSWLTVV.

The chain couples TRBV28 to TRBJ2-7; D ambiguous. V lost 11 bases and J lost 2, with 16 bases in between. This CDR3 comprises 13 residues. Per germline, CDR1 MDHEN and CDR2 SYDVKM. Here the CDR3 reads CASSPGITYEQYF. CDR3 DNA: TGTGCCTCCTCTCCAGGCATCACCTACGAGCAGTACTTC. The full variable domain, its missing parts supplied by reference TRBV28 and TRBJ2-7, is DVKVTQSSRYLVKRTGEKVFLECVQDMDHENMFWYRQDPGLGLRLIYFSYDVKMKEKGDIPEGYSVSREKKERFSLILESASTNQTSMYLCASSPGITYEQYFGPGTRLTVT.

The chain joins TRBV13 to TRBJ2-1, with D perhaps TRBD2 (6 bases). This CDR3 has 13 residues. Germline loops: CDR1 PRHDT, CDR2 FYEKMQ (reference sequence). Trimming shortened V by 5 bases and J by 8 bases, and 13 bases separated the two germline ends. This CDR3 reads CASSPGEVHEQFF. CDR3 bases: TGTGCCAGCAGCCCGGGGGAGGTACATGAGCAGTTCTTC.

This chain joins TRBV29-1 and TRBJ2-1, with 9 bases lining up with TRBD1. The CDR3 has 13 residues. Germline CDR1 reads SQVTM; CDR2 reads ANQGSEA. V shed 7 bases and J 5 bases; nucleotides not matched to a gene: 6. Written as DNA, the CDR3 is TGCAGCGCCGGGACAGGGATAAACAATGAGCAGTTCTTC. This sequence encodes CSAGTGINNEQFF.

The V call is TRBV19, the J call TRBJ1-5; D gene uncertain. This CDR3 is built from 17 residues. V lost 7 bases, J lost 0 bases, and 19 bases lay in between. Germline CDR1 reads LNHDA; CDR2 reads SQIVND (reference sequence). In DNA form, the CDR3 reads TGTGCCAGTAAGGTCGGACCGACCCTTTATAGCAATCAGCCCCAGCATTTT. Residues: CASKVGPTLYSNQPQHF.

As for this clone: The same CDR3 also results from other DNA sequences found in this sample. The CDR3 sequence: CASSSAGSTEAFF. CDR3 DNA sequence: TGTGCCAGCAGTTCCGCAGGGTCAACTGAAGCTTTCTTT. This sequence joins TRBV28 and TRBJ1-1; weak D call: TRBD1 (5 bases). The ends were cut back, 4 bases at V and 5 bases at J, with 11 bases in the middle. The CDR3 consists of 13 residues. From germline, CDR1 is MDHEN and CDR2 SYDVKM.

The rearrangement links TRBV11-2 to TRBJ2-7; 7 positions match TRBD1. Germline assignment: CDR1 SGHAT and CDR2 FQNNGV. Germline trimming cut 1 base from V and 6 bases from J; bases unmatched to any gene: 15. This CDR3 comprises 17 residues. The CDR3 spells CASSLGSPRQGIFEQYF. The CDR3 region has the DNA TGTGCCAGCAGCTTAGGGAGCCCAAGACAGGGAATCTTCGAGCAGTACTTC.

The chain recombines TRBV28 with TRBJ2-1; possible D gene TRBD2, 6 bases. V lost 2 bases and J lost 1, with 18 bases in between. Germline V CDR1 and CDR2: MDHEN, SYDVKM. This CDR3 has 18 residues. Written as DNA, the CDR3 is TGTGCCAGCAGTTTAAGGCGGGGCCGTGCCTGGTCCTACAATGAGCAGTTCTTC. Amino acid sequence: CASSLRRGRAWSYNEQFF.

The chain is built from TRBV10-3 and TRBJ2-7; 9 bases are shared with TRBD1. The V gene's germline CDR1 is ENHRY and CDR2 SYGVKD. This CDR3 is built from 15 residues. Unmatched junction bases numbered 5, after V lost 2 bases and J lost 3 bases. CDR3 amino acids: CAISEPGQGLYEQYF. CDR3 sequence (DNA): TGTGCCATCAGTGAGCCGGGACAGGGTCTCTACGAGCAGTACTTC.

With respect to this clone: Likely a read error: the CDR3 ends without its conserved phenylalanine or tryptophan. The DNA is left out, because the CDR3 cannot be placed on it with certainty; the CDR3 is given as TCRdb lists it. This chain joins TRBV5-1 and TRBJ1-1; the D call in the table, TRBD1, was not verified against the DNA. The germline V gene encodes CDR1 SGHRS and CDR2 YFSETQ. The CDR3 totals 13 residues, both ends included. CDR3: CASSFSGTEDYVI.

The chain joins TRBV6-4 to TRBJ2-2; D gene ambiguous. Germline values: CDR1 MRHNA, CDR2 SNTAGT. There are 11 residues in the CDR3. Deletions cut 2 bases from V and 8 bases from J, with 3 bases between. CDR3 coding DNA: TGTGCCAGCAGTGACAATGGGGAGCTGTTTTTT. Translation gives CASSDNGELFF.

The rearrangement joins TRBV28 to TRBJ2-7, with D maybe TRBD2 (7 bases). This CDR3 is 17 amino acids long. Germline lookup yields CDR1 MDHEN and CDR2 SYDVKM. V was pared by 6 bases and J by 1 base, with 22 bases between. CDR3 DNA: TGTGCCAGCAGGGGCAGGGGTCTACTAGCGAGATCCTACGAGCAGTACTTC. The encoded protein is CASRGRGLLARSYEQYF.